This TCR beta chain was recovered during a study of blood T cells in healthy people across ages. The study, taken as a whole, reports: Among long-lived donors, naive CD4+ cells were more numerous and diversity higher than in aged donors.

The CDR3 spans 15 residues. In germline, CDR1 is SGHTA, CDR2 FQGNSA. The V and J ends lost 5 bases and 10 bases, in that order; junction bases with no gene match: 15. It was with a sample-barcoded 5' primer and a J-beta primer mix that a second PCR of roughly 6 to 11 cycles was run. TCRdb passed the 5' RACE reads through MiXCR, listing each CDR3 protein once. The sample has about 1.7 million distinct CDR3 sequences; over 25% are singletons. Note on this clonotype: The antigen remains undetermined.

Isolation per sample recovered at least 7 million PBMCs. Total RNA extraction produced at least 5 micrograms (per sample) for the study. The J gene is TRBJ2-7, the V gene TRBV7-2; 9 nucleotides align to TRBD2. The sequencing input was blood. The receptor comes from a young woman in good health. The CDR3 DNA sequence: TGTGCCAGCAGCGAAGATAGCGGGAGTCTTGAGGCCCAGTACTTC. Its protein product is CASSEDSGSLEAQYF.